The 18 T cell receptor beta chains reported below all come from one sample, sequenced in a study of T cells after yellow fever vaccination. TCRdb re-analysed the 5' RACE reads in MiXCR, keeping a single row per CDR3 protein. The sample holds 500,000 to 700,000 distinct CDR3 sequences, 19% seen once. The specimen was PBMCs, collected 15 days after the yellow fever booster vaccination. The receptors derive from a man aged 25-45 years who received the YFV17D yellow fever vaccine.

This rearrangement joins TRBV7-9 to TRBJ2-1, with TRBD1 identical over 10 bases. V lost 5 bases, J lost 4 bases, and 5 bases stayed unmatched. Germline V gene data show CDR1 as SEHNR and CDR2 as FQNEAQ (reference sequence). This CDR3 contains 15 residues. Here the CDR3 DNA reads TGTGCCAGCAGCCACCGGGACAGGGGATACAATGAGCAGTTCTTC. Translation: CASSHRDRGYNEQFF.

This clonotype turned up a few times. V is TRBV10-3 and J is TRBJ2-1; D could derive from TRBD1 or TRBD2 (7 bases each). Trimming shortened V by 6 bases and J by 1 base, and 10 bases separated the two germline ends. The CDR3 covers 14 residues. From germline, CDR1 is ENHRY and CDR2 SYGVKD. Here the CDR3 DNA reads TGTGCCATCAGCCAGGGGGGGTCCTACAATGAGCAGTTCTTC. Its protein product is CAISQGGSYNEQFF.

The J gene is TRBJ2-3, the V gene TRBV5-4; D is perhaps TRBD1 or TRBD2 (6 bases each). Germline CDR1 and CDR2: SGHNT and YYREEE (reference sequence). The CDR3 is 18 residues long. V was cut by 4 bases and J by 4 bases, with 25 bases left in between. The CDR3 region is CASSGTGGGLLLPDTQYF. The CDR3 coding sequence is TGTGCCAGCAGCGGGACCGGGGGCGGGCTATTGTTGCCAGATACGCAGTATTTT.

In nucleotides, the CDR3 is TGTGCCAGCAGCCTCGAACCCTACTACGAGCAGTACTTC. Its translation is CASSLEPYYEQYF. The chain couples TRBV12-3 or TRBV12-4 to TRBJ2-7; D is uncertain. Trimming took off 6 bases at V and 3 bases at J, with 12 bases between the two ends. The CDR3 spans 13 residues.

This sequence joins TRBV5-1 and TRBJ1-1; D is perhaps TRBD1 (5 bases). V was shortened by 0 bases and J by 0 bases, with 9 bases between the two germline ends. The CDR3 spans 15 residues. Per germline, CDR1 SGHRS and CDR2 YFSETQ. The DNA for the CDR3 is TGCGCCAGCAGCTTGGACGACAGCATGAACACTGAAGCTTTCTTT. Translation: CASSLDDSMNTEAFF.

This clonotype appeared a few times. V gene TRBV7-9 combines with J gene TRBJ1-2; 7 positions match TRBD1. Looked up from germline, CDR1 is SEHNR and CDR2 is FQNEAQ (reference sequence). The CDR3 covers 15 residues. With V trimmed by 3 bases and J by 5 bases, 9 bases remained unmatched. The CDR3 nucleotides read TGTGCCAGCAGCTTCACCGGGACAGACCTTTATGGCTACACCTTC. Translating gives CASSFTGTDLYGYTF.

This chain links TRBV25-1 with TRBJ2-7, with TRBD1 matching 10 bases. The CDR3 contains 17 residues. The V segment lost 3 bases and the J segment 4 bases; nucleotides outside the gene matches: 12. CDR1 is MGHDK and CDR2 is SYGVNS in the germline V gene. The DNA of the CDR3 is TGTGCCAGCAGTGACCAATATGACAGGGGGCAAGGGTACGAGCAGTACTTC. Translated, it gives CASSDQYDRGQGYEQYF.

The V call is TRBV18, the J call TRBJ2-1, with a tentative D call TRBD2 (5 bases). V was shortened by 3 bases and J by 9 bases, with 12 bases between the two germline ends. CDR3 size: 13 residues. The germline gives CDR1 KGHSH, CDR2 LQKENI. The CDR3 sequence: CASSPQAAGEQFF. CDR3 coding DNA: TGTGCCAGCTCACCTCAAGCGGCCGGTGAGCAGTTCTTC.

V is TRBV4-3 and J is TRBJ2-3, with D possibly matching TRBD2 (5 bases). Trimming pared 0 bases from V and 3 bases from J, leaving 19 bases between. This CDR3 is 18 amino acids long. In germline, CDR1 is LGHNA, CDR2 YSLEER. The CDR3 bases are TGCGCCAGCAGCCAAGATAGGGTGCTAGCTACCCGAACAGATACGCAGTATTTT. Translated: CASSQDRVLATRTDTQYF.

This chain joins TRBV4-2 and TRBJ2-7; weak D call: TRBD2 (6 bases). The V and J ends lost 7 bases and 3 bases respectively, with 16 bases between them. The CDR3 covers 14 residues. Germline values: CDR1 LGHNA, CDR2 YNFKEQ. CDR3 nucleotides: TGTGCCAGCACCGAGGGACTGCGTGTCTACGAGCAGTACTTC. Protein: CASTEGLRVYEQYF.

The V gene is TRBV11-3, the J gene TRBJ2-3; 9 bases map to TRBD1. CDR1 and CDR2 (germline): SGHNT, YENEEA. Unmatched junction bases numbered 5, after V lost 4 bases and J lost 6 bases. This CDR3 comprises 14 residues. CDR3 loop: CASSSQGAYDTQYF. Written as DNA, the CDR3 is TGTGCCAGCAGCTCACAGGGGGCTTACGATACGCAGTATTTT.

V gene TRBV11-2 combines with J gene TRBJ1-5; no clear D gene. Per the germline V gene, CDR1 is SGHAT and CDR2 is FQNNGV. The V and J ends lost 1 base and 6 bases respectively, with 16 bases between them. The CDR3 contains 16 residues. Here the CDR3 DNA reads TGTGCCAGCAGCTTAGTGGTGGTTGCCTCGGGTCAGCCCCAGCATTTT. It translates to CASSLVVVASGQPQHF.

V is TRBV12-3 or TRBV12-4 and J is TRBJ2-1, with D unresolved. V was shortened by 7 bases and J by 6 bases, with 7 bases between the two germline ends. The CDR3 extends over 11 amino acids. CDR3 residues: CASKNGNEQFF. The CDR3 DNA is TGTGCCAGCAAAAATGGCAATGAGCAGTTCTTC.

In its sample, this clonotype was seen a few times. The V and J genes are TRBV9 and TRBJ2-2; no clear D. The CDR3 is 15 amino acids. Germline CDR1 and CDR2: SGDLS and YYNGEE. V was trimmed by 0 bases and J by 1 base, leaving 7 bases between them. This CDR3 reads CASSVGSVNTGELFF. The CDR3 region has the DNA TGTGCCAGCAGCGTAGGCAGCGTGAACACCGGGGAGCTGTTTTTT.

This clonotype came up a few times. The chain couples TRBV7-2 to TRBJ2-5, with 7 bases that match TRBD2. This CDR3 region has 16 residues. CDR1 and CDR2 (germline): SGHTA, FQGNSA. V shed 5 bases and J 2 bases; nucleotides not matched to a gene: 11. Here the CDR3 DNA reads TGTGCCAGCAGCCAGGGTGGGGTAGCGGGTCAAGAGACCCAGTACTTC. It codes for CASSQGGVAGQETQYF.

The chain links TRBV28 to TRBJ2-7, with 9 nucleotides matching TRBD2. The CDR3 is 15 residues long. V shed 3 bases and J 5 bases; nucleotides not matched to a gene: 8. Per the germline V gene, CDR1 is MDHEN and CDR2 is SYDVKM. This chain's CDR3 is CASSFSGSGKDEQYF. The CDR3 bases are TGTGCCAGCAGTTTTAGCGGGAGCGGAAAGGACGAGCAGTACTTC. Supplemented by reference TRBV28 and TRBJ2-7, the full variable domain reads DVKVTQSSRYLVKRTGEKVFLECVQDMDHENMFWYRQDPGLGLRLIYFSYDVKMKEKGDIPEGYSVSREKKERFSLILESASTNQTSMYLCASSFSGSGKDEQYFGPGTRLTVT.

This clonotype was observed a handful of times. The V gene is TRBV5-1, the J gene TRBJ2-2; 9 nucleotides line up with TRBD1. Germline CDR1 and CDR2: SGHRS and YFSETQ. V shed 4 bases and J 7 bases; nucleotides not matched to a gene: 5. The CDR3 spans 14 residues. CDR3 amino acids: CASSRDRENGELFF. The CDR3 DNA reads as TGCGCCAGCAGCCGGGACAGGGAAAACGGGGAGCTGTTTTTT.

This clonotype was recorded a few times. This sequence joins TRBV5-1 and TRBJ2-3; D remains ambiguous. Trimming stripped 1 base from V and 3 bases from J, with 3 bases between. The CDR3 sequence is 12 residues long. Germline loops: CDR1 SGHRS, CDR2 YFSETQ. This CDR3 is CASSLKTDTQYF. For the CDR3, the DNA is TGCGCCAGCAGCTTGAAGACAGATACGCAGTATTTT.